This is a list of T cell receptor beta chains from one sample in a study of T cell responses to AZD1222 COVID-19 vaccine. The data were produced by immunoSEQ multiplex PCR, yet TCRdb's version contains in-frame clones alone and is incomplete. The sample records over 85,000 clones, roughly 92% being singletons. This specimen consisted of peripheral blood, obtained on day 0 of AZD1222 vaccination. The origin of the receptors is an adult in good health. The CDR3 runs from the conserved cysteine through the conserved F or W. D genes are given only for firm matches. Rows give clone size only sometimes, using once, few, many, or a class for an expanded clone.

d_call	v_call	cdr3_length	clone_size	j_call	cdr3_aa	cdr3_nt
-	TRBV4-2	14	-	TRBJ1-1	CASSPWNGGTEAFF	TGTGCCAGCAGCCCCTGGAACGGGGGCACTGAAGCTTTCTTT
-	TRBV19	13	medium-sized	TRBJ1-1	CASSLTSNTEAFF	TGTGCCAGTAGTCTAACATCGAACACTGAAGCTTTCTTT
-	TRBV5-6	15	-	TRBJ1-5	CASSLWWGVNQPQHF	TGTGCCAGCAGCTTGTGGTGGGGGGTCAATCAGCCCCAGCATTTT
TRBD1	TRBV2	17	-	TRBJ1-6	CASSQGQRSSYNSPLHF	TGTGCCAGCAGCCAGGGACAGCGGAGCTCCTATAATTCACCCCTCCACTTT
-	TRBV6-5	11	-	TRBJ1-2	CASSAGYGYTF	TGTGCCAGCAGCGCAGGGTATGGCTACACCTTC
-	TRBV19	13	once	TRBJ1-1	CATLTGRSTEAFF	TGTGCCACCCTAACAGGGAGGAGCACTGAAGCTTTCTTT
-	TRBV6-5	12	-	TRBJ2-5	CASSYSGETQYF	TGTGCCAGCAGTTACTCGGGGGAGACCCAGTACTTC
-	TRBV28	18	-	TRBJ2-1	CASSLSQPQGRSYNEQFF	TGTGCCAGCAGTTTATCCCAACCACAGGGACGCTCCTACAATGAGCAGTTCTTC
-	TRBV4-1	15	-	TRBJ1-5	CASSHQGGSNQPQHF	TGCGCCAGCAGCCACCAGGGCGGTAGCAATCAGCCCCAGCATTTT
-	TRBV11-2	14	-	TRBJ2-1	CASSPRAVFNEQFF	TGTGCCAGCAGCCCCAGGGCCGTTTTCAATGAGCAGTTCTTC
-	TRBV19	14	-	TRBJ1-6	CASSPPPALSPLHF	TGTGCCAGTAGCCCTCCACCGGCCCTCTCACCCCTCCACTTT
-	TRBV27	15	-	TRBJ1-6	CASSLRSVNNSPLHF	TGTGCCAGCAGTTTAAGGTCCGTCAATAATTCACCCCTCCACTTT
-	TRBV4-1	17	-	TRBJ2-6	CASSQDFRGSGANVLTF	TGCGCCAGCAGCCAAGATTTCCGGGGGAGTGGGGCCAACGTCCTGACTTTC
-	TRBV7-2	13	-	TRBJ1-2	CASRLAPTAGYTF	TGTGCCAGCAGGCTTGCCCCGACGGCTGGCTACACCTTC
-	TRBV4-3	13	-	TRBJ1-6	CASSPYKDSPLHF	TGCGCCAGCAGCCCCTATAAGGATTCACCCCTCCACTTT
TRBD1	TRBV6-4	14	-	TRBJ1-5	CASSVTGEDQPQHF	TGTGCCAGCAGCGTTACAGGGGAGGATCAGCCCCAGCATTTT
-	TRBV7-9	14	-	TRBJ1-1	CASSLRGENTEAFF	TGTGCCAGCAGCTTACGGGGGGAGAACACTGAAGCTTTCTTT
-	TRBV2	12	-	TRBJ2-7	CASRGSRYEQYF	TGTGCCAGCAGAGGGTCTCGATACGAGCAGTACTTC
-	TRBV19	12	-	TRBJ2-2	CASSTPPGELFF	TGTGCCAGTAGTACTCCCCCCGGGGAGCTGTTTTTT
-	TRBV6-5	15	-	TRBJ2-2	CASSSRESNTGELFF	TGTGCCAGCAGCTCCAGGGAATCGAACACCGGGGAGCTGTTTTTT
TRBD1	TRBV2	15	-	TRBJ1-2	CASSTVTGDLAGYTF	TGTGCCAGCAGCACCGTAACAGGGGATCTTGCTGGCTACACCTTC
-	TRBV15	15	-	TRBJ2-1	CATSREVASYNEQFF	TGTGCCACCAGCAGAGAGGTAGCTTCCTACAATGAGCAGTTCTTC
TRBD1	TRBV11-1	15	-	TRBJ2-5	CASSLDGTGLETQYF	TGTGCCAGCAGCTTAGACGGGACAGGGCTTGAGACCCAGTACTTC
-	TRBV7-2	16	-	TRBJ2-3	CASTLVASPSTDTQYF	TGTGCCAGCACCCTCGTGGCATCTCCTAGCACAGATACGCAGTATTTT
TRBD2	TRBV2	17	-	TRBJ2-1	CASSALHRGVGNNEQFF	TGTGCCAGCAGCGCCCTTCATCGGGGGGTCGGAAACAATGAGCAGTTCTTC
-	TRBV21-1	14	-	TRBJ2-7	CASSDRDDPYEQYF	TGTGCCAGCAGCGACCGGGACGACCCCTACGAGCAGTACTTC
-	TRBV11-1	13	-	TRBJ1-1	CASSLGWRMEAFF	TGTGCCAGCAGCTTAGGGTGGAGGATGGAAGCTTTCTTT
TRBD2	TRBV5-6	16	few	TRBJ2-3	CASSLGAGVSTDTQYF	TGTGCCAGCAGCTTGGGAGCGGGGGTAAGCACAGATACGCAGTATTTT
-	TRBV6-2/TRBV6-3	13	few	TRBJ1-6	CASSSAERSPLHF	TGTGCCAGCAGTTCGGCAGAGAGGTCACCCCTCCACTTT
-	TRBV4-2	17	-	TRBJ2-7	CASSQEGKSGGFYEQYF	TGTGCCAGCAGCCAAGAAGGAAAGAGCGGTGGTTTCTACGAGCAGTACTTC
-	TRBV4-3	16	-	TRBJ2-4	CASSQGGRGAGNIQYF	TGCGCCAGCAGCCAAGGGGGTCGCGGGGCGGGAAACATTCAGTACTTC
-	TRBV2	13	once	TRBJ1-5	CASKWTGNQPQHF	TGTGCCAGCAAGTGGACAGGCAATCAGCCCCAGCATTTT
TRBD1	TRBV5-4	14	-	TRBJ1-2	CASSTGTDNYGYTF	TGTGCCAGCAGCACCGGGACAGATAACTATGGCTACACCTTC
TRBD1	TRBV30	16	few	TRBJ2-1	CAWSSTPGQGAFEQFF	TGTGCCTGGAGTTCCACTCCGGGACAGGGGGCTTTTGAGCAGTTCTTC
TRBD2	TRBV29-1	15	-	TRBJ2-1	CSVESASGRDNEQFF	TGCAGCGTTGAATCGGCTAGCGGGAGGGACAATGAGCAGTTCTTC
-	TRBV5-6	17	-	TRBJ2-2	CASSFRPWRGNTGELFF	TGTGCCAGCAGCTTCCGACCCTGGCGGGGGAACACCGGGGAGCTGTTTTTT
-	TRBV5-1	13	-	TRBJ1-1	CASSLALNTEAFF	TGCGCCAGCAGCTTGGCCTTGAACACTGAAGCTTTCTTT
-	TRBV27	16	-	TRBJ1-5	CASTRPDGDFNQPQHF	TGTGCCAGCACCCGGCCGGACGGTGACTTTAATCAGCCCCAGCATTTT
-	TRBV27	19	-	TRBJ1-4	CASSYNTPERQTTNEKLFF	TGTGCCAGCAGCTATAATACCCCAGAACGACAGACAACTAATGAAAAACTGTTTTTT
TRBD1	TRBV12-3/TRBV12-4	11	few	TRBJ1-1	CASQGGTEAFF	TGTGCCAGCCAGGGGGGTACTGAAGCTTTCTTT
TRBD2	TRBV19	20	-	TRBJ2-1	CASSMGGELAGWRSYNEQFF	TGTGCCAGTAGTATGGGGGGAGAACTAGCGGGCTGGAGGTCCTACAATGAGCAGTTCTTC
-	TRBV9	14	-	TRBJ1-1	CASSVDAMNTEAFF	TGTGCCAGCAGCGTCGACGCCATGAACACTGAAGCTTTCTTT
TRBD1	TRBV5-1	15	-	TRBJ1-1	CASSPSRGHNTEAFF	TGCGCCAGCAGCCCTTCGAGGGGGCATAACACTGAAGCTTTCTTT
TRBD1	TRBV15	14	-	TRBJ1-2	CATSMGQGVYGYTF	TGTGCCACCAGCATGGGACAGGGTGTATATGGCTACACCTTC
TRBD1	TRBV18	14	-	TRBJ1-5	CASSLQGANQPQHF	TGTGCCAGCTCTCTACAGGGGGCGAACCAGCCCCAGCATTTT
TRBD1	TRBV30	16	-	TRBJ1-1	CAWSVGTGGGNTEAFF	TGTGCCTGGAGTGTAGGGACAGGGGGCGGGAACACTGAAGCTTTCTTT
-	TRBV5-1	14	-	TRBJ2-7	CASSLGSPSYEQYF	TGCGCCAGCAGTTTGGGGTCCCCTTCCTACGAGCAGTACTTC
TRBD1	TRBV2	14	-	TRBJ1-4	CASNLGGVGEKLFF	TGTGCCAGCAACTTAGGGGGCGTCGGTGAAAAACTGTTTTTT
-	TRBV28	14	-	TRBJ1-4	CASSLGQAPEKLFF	TGTGCCAGCAGTCTTGGGCAGGCCCCGGAAAAACTGTTTTTT
-	TRBV7-9	19	-	TRBJ2-1	CASSLALSLANPSYNEQFF	TGTGCCAGCAGCTTAGCGCTGAGTCTAGCGAACCCTTCCTACAATGAGCAGTTCTTC
-	TRBV7-8	17	-	TRBJ1-2	CASSPWEAGGRNYGYTF	TGTGCCAGCAGCCCCTGGGAGGCGGGGGGCCGTAACTATGGCTACACCTTC
-	TRBV18	16	-	TRBJ1-5	CASSELGSGLNQPQHF	TGTGCCAGCTCAGAACTGGGGTCCGGGCTCAATCAGCCCCAGCATTTT
TRBD2	TRBV11-1	15	-	TRBJ2-3	CASSPRGLAGDTQYF	TGTGCCAGCAGCCCCAGGGGACTAGCTGGAGATACGCAGTATTTT
-	TRBV5-6	15	-	TRBJ1-1	CASTPRQIMNTEAFF	TGTGCCAGCACCCCCCGACAGATCATGAACACTGAAGCTTTCTTT
-	TRBV7-2	15	few	TRBJ1-3	CASSFTGGTGNTIYF	TGTGCCAGCAGCTTTACGGGGGGAACTGGAAACACCATATATTTT
TRBD1	TRBV7-9	14	-	TRBJ1-2	CASTLGQGGDGYTF	TGTGCCAGCACCCTCGGACAGGGCGGAGATGGCTACACCTTC
TRBD2	TRBV4-3	17	-	TRBJ2-3	CASSQVPLAGYTDTQYF	TGCGCCAGCAGCCAAGTGCCCCTAGCGGGGTACACAGATACGCAGTATTTT